This entry lists 8 T cell receptor beta chains sequenced from one sample in a study of T cell responses to AZD1222 COVID-19 vaccine. Libraries were prepared by immunoSEQ multiplex PCR; TCRdb keeps only in-frame clonotypes and omits some of them. This sample carries 180,000 or so clones, 85% to 95% of them seen once, and the ten largest clones take approximately 1.8%. The specimen was peripheral blood, collected 28 days after the second AZD1222 dose. These receptors were collected from an adult who received the AZD1222 COVID-19 vaccine.

The chain uses TRBV6-5 and TRBJ2-7; 9 bases line up with TRBD1. Germline values: CDR1 MNHEY, CDR2 SVGAGI. This CDR3 has 15 residues. The trim removed 5 bases at V and 2 bases at J, leaving 7 bases unmatched. CDR3 DNA sequence: TGTGCCAGCAGTCGACCGGGACAGGGTCCCTACGAGCAGTACTTC. Protein: CASSRPGQGPYEQYF.

The chain employs TRBV30 and TRBJ2-7; TRBD1 agrees at 9 bases. The CDR3 spans 13 residues. Germline V lookup: CDR1 GTSNPN, CDR2 SVGIG (reference sequence). The V segment lost 4 bases and the J segment 6 bases; nucleotides outside the gene matches: 7. The CDR3 is CAWIRDRAGEQYF. As DNA, the CDR3 is TGTGCCTGGATCCGGGACAGGGCTGGCGAGCAGTACTTC.

The CDR3 sequence: CASSSGPGDQPQHF. The CDR3 region has the DNA TGTGCCAGCAGCTCCGGGCCGGGGGACCAGCCCCAGCATTTT. The chain uses TRBV7-2 and TRBJ1-5, with a weak D call TRBD1 (5 bases). CDR1 is SGHTA and CDR2 is FQGNSA in the germline V gene. The CDR3 spans 14 residues. V was trimmed by 4 bases and J by 7 bases, leaving 14 bases between them.

V and J are TRBV10-1 and TRBJ1-6; D is uncertain. Deletions cut 1 base from V and 0 bases from J, with 19 bases between. The CDR3 consists of 20 residues. Germline CDR1 and CDR2: WNHNN and SYGVQD (reference sequence). CDR3 in DNA: TGCGCCAGCAGTGAGTTAAGACGGCTGCCCCCTTACTCCTATAATTCACCCCTCCACTTT. Its protein product is CASSELRRLPPYSYNSPLHF.

This clone has a single count. The J gene is TRBJ2-3, the V gene TRBV9, with D uncertain. V lost 1 base to trimming and J lost 0 bases, with 9 bases between them. CDR1 SGDLS and CDR2 YYNGEE come from the germline V gene. The CDR3 totals 15 residues. CDR3 residues: CASSVLHSSTDTQYF. Written as DNA, the CDR3 is TGTGCCAGCAGCGTATTACACTCTAGCACAGATACGCAGTATTTT.

This clone was seen just once. The V gene is TRBV19, the J gene TRBJ1-4, with D possibly TRBD1 on 5 matching bases. The length of the CDR3 is 15 residues. The germline V gene encodes CDR1 LNHDA and CDR2 SQIVND (reference sequence). Deletions cut 3 bases from V and 8 bases from J, with 16 bases between. The CDR3 sequence: CASSMTYQGGEKLFF. The CDR3 DNA reads TGTGCCAGTAGTATGACCTACCAGGGTGGGGAAAAACTGTTTTTT. Full variable domain (outside the CDR3, taken from reference TRBV19 and TRBJ1-4): DGGITQSPKYLFRKEGQNVTLSCEQNLNHDAMYWYRQDPGQGLRLIYYSQIVNDFQKGDIAEGYSVSREKKESFPLTVTSAQKNPTAFYLCASSMTYQGGEKLFFGSGTQLSVL.

The V and J genes are TRBV9 and TRBJ1-3; tentative D call: TRBD1 (5 bases). The V and J ends lost 0 bases and 4 bases respectively, with 14 bases between them. Germline-derived CDR1 and CDR2 are SGDLS and YYNGEE. This CDR3 is built from 16 residues. Here the CDR3 reads CASSVGGPGGGNTIYF. For the CDR3, the DNA is TGTGCCAGCAGCGTAGGGGGCCCCGGTGGAGGAAACACCATATATTTT.

The chain joins TRBV9 to TRBJ2-3; the D is unclear. CDR3 length: 13 residues. V was cut by 0 bases and J by 6 bases, with 8 bases left in between. CDR1 is SGDLS, CDR2 YYNGEE, per germline. CDR3 in DNA: TGTGCCAGCAGCGTAGGTCAGCCTGATACGCAGTATTTT. It encodes CASSVGQPDTQYF.